This TCR beta chain was obtained from a study of shared clonotypes between healthy human individuals. CDR1 is MDHEN and CDR2 is SYDVKM in the germline V gene. This CDR3 comprises 16 residues. V was clipped by 6 bases and J by 6 bases; unmatched bases: 13. Deep was the level at which the assay was run. Repertoires were generated with immunoSEQ multiplex PCR, while TCRdb's copy carries only in-frame clones and drops some. The data contain some 490,000 clones, approximately 82% of them singletons. The rearrangement uses TRBV28 and TRBJ1-2; TRBD1 matches at 10 bases. This TCR derives from a woman in her forties in good health. Some clones in this sample may be carry-over from other donors' samples. Sequencing used PBMCs. The CDR3 nucleotides are TGTGCCAGCAGGTCCGTACCGGACAGGGGGGTGAATGGCTACACCTTC. The encoded protein is CASRSVPDRGVNGYTF.